The 23 T cell receptor beta chains listed next were all sequenced from one sample in a study of T-cell memory formation after mild COVID-19. From the 5' RACE reads, TCRdb called clonotypes with MiXCR, one entry per CDR3 protein. The sample contains under 450,000 distinct CDR3 sequences, 23% of which appear only once. The material sequenced was PBMCs or a T cell subset sorted from them (not recorded which). Receptors originate from an adult woman who had mild COVID-19 (a few samples of this study predate the infection). Cell type and time point are not known.

This rearrangement joins TRBV6-1 to TRBJ1-1; a possible D gene is TRBD1 (5 bases). V was shortened by 5 bases and J by 1 base, with 11 bases between the two germline ends. This CDR3 comprises 14 residues. The V gene's germline CDR1 is MNHNS and CDR2 SASEGT. CDR3 region: CASSRDSQNTEAFF. CDR3 DNA: TGTGCCAGCAGTCGGGACTCACAGAACACTGAAGCTTTCTTT.

The rearrangement uses TRBV9 and TRBJ2-3; TRBD2 agrees at 8 bases. The junction had 12 bases not matched to a gene; V was cut back by 6 bases and J by 6 bases. This CDR3 has 15 residues. Germline V gives CDR1 SGDLS, CDR2 YYNGEE. The CDR3 sequence: CASNAGGARGDTQYF. The CDR3, as DNA: TGTGCCAGCAACGCGGGGGGCGCCCGTGGGGATACGCAGTATTTT. Looking up the rest from reference TRBV9 and TRBJ2-3 gives the full variable domain: DSGVTQTPKHLITATGQRVTLRCSPRSGDLSVYWYQQSLDQGLQFLIQYYNGEERAKGNILERFSAQQFPDLHSELNLSSLELGDSALYFCASNAGGARGDTQYFGPGTRLTVL.

This clonotype was seen a handful of times. This CDR3 reads CASSFNSGTGQYF. CDR3 DNA: TGTGCCAGCAGCTTTAATTCCGGGACGGGGCAGTATTTT. The genes are TRBV7-2 and TRBJ2-3; tentatively, D is TRBD1 or TRBD2 (5 bases each). Trimming took off 3 bases at V and 11 bases at J, with 15 bases between the two ends. CDR3 length: 13 residues. Germline CDR1 and CDR2: SGHTA and FQGNSA.

The chain couples TRBV7-6 to TRBJ2-7; possibly TRBD1 for D (7 bases). This CDR3 spans 15 amino acids. Trimming removed 5 bases from V and 3 bases from J, with 17 bases in between. Germline V lookup: CDR1 SGHVS, CDR2 FNYEAQ. CDR3 sequence (DNA): TGTGCCAGCAGCGCCTCCAGGGGGGCCAGCTACGAGCAGTACTTC. Residues: CASSASRGASYEQYF.

The sample holds a few counts of this clonotype. The chain links TRBV13 to TRBJ2-3; maybe TRBD2 (6 bases). In germline, CDR1 is PRHDT, CDR2 FYEKMQ (reference sequence). This CDR3 spans 12 amino acids. Trimming pared 5 bases from V and 8 bases from J, leaving 11 bases between. CDR3 sequence reads: CASSTLEGTQYF. CDR3 in DNA: TGTGCCAGCAGCACTCTGGAGGGTACGCAGTATTTT.

The chain combines TRBV5-1 with TRBJ1-2; D not resolved. This CDR3 is 13 amino acids long. Germline V gene data show CDR1 as SGHRS and CDR2 as YFSETQ. The V end was cut by 0 bases, the J end by 7 bases, with 10 bases between. The CDR3 region is CASSLEGPSGYTF. CDR3 DNA sequence: TGCGCCAGCAGCTTGGAAGGCCCGTCTGGCTACACCTTC.

Concerning this clonotype itself: A much larger clonotype is one base distant, so this may be a read error. CDR3 DNA sequence: TGTGCCAGCACCCCGAACACTGAAGCTTTCTTT. It specifies CASTPNTEAFF. The chain has TRBV12-3 or TRBV12-4 and TRBJ1-1; the D is unclear. CDR3 length: 11 amino acids. Between the trimmed V and J ends, which lost 7 bases and 1 base, there was a span of 4 bases.

The table lists this clonotype with a few counts. The DNA for the CDR3 is TGTGCCAGCAGCCCCTCGACAGGGAACTATGGCTACACCTTC. Protein sequence: CASSPSTGNYGYTF. This rearrangement joins TRBV7-9 to TRBJ1-2; 7 positions match TRBD1. The CDR3 has 14 residues. V shed 5 bases and J 2 bases; nucleotides not matched to a gene: 5. Germline-derived CDR1 and CDR2 are SEHNR and FQNEAQ (reference sequence).

The gene calls are TRBV10-3 and TRBJ1-1, with D unresolved. Germline V gene sequence: CDR1 ENHRY, CDR2 SYGVKD. This CDR3 comprises 12 residues. V gave up 5 bases and J gave up 1 base, with 5 bases separating them. DNA of the CDR3: TGTGCCATCAGTCCGGGGAACACTGAAGCTTTCTTT. Amino acids: CAISPGNTEAFF.

This clonotype was picked up a small number of times. This chain joins TRBV5-5 and TRBJ2-1; D could derive from TRBD1 or TRBD2 (6 bases each). Germline CDR1 reads SGHKS; CDR2 reads YYEKEE (reference sequence). The CDR3 extends over 16 amino acids. The V gene lost 6 bases and the J gene lost 7 bases, with 23 bases spanning the gap. The CDR3 region has the DNA TGTGCCAGCAAACGAGGGGCGGAGGGGGTTGGGAATGAGCAGTTCTTC. This encodes CASKRGAEGVGNEQFF.

This clonotype was seen only a few times. The rearrangement links TRBV7-9 to TRBJ1-1; 7 bases align to TRBD1. Germline CDR1 and CDR2: SEHNR and FQNEAQ (reference sequence). V shed 3 bases and J 5 bases; nucleotides not matched to a gene: 9. The CDR3 spans 15 residues. The DNA for the CDR3 is TGTGCCAGCAGCTTCGATAAGCCAGGGGGAACTGAAGCTTTCTTT. Its protein product is CASSFDKPGGTEAFF.

This clonotype was recorded a few times. The genes are TRBV5-1 and TRBJ2-7; 9 bases align to TRBD2. V was clipped by 3 bases and J by 2 bases; unmatched bases: 6. The germline gives CDR1 SGHRS, CDR2 YFSETQ. The CDR3 is 15 amino acids. The CDR3 loop is CASSWTSDLTYEQYF. The CDR3 coding sequence is TGCGCCAGCAGCTGGACTAGCGACCTCACCTACGAGCAGTACTTC.

This clonotype has more than one count but fewer than ten. The chain links TRBV19 to TRBJ2-1; D call uncertain. There are 12 residues in the CDR3. The germline V and J ends were trimmed by 3 bases and 15 bases, with 15 bases remaining between them. CDR1 is LNHDA, CDR2 SQIVND, per germline (reference sequence). This chain's CDR3 is CASSIGGVQPFF. As DNA, the CDR3 is TGTGCCAGTAGTATCGGTGGAGTTCAACCGTTCTTC.

At least ten counts were recorded for this clonotype. The CDR3 reads CSASYGADTQYF. The CDR3 bases are TGCAGTGCTAGTTATGGAGCGGATACGCAGTATTTT. This chain links TRBV20-1 with TRBJ2-3, with D hard to call. V was shortened by 3 bases and J by 6 bases, with 10 bases between the two germline ends. The CDR3 extends over 12 amino acids. CDR1 is DFQATT and CDR2 is SNEGSKA in the germline V gene (reference sequence).

This clonotype occurred a few times. Because the CDR3's place on the DNA is in doubt, the DNA is left out and the CDR3 is given as listed by TCRdb. V and J are TRBV7-3 and TRBJ2-2; TRBD2 reflects the table's D call only, with no check against the DNA. The CDR3 is made up of 18 amino acids, end residues included. Germline V gene sequence: CDR1 SGHTA, CDR2 FQGTGA. The CDR3 is CASSRLSGGNFGAGELFF.

The V call is TRBV5-5, the J call TRBJ2-7; TRBD1 matches at 9 bases. This CDR3 has 15 residues. Looked up from germline, CDR1 is SGHKS and CDR2 is YYEKEE (reference sequence). V was clipped by 0 bases and J by 3 bases; unmatched bases: 4. CDR3 in amino acids: CASSLELGQGYEQYF. CDR3 bases: TGTGCCAGCAGCTTGGAACTGGGACAGGGCTACGAGCAGTACTTC.

This clonotype has a count of ten or more. The chain is built from TRBV6-4 and TRBJ2-1, with 7 bases matching TRBD1. With 7 bases clipped from V and 0 bases from J, the junction kept 3 bases outside the gene matches. This CDR3 contains 14 residues. Germline V gene data show CDR1 as MRHNA and CDR2 as SNTAGT. CDR3 nucleotide sequence: TGTGCCAGCACGGGACAGAGCTCCTACAATGAGCAGTTCTTC. Translating it yields CASTGQSSYNEQFF.

This clonotype showed up just a few times. The chain links TRBV4-3 to TRBJ2-3, with D perhaps TRBD2 (5 bases). V was pared by 0 bases and J by 2 bases, with 18 bases between. The germline gives CDR1 LGHNA, CDR2 YSLEER. The CDR3 is made up of 18 amino acids. The chain's CDR3 is CASSQEGGRRWITDTQYF. CDR3 sequence (DNA): TGCGCCAGCAGCCAAGAAGGTGGGCGGAGGTGGATCACAGATACGCAGTATTTT.

The rearrangement joins TRBV13 to TRBJ2-6; D ambiguous. From germline, CDR1 is PRHDT and CDR2 FYEKMQ (reference sequence). This CDR3 has 15 residues. V lost 6 bases and J 2 bases, leaving 11 bases between the germline ends. CDR3 loop: CASSPTRTGANVLTF. As DNA, the CDR3 is TGTGCCAGCAGTCCCACGAGGACTGGGGCCAACGTCCTGACTTTC.

This clonotype occurred a few times. The J gene is TRBJ1-6, the V gene TRBV4-1; D remains unclear. The CDR3 consists of 15 residues. CDR1 and CDR2 from the germline V gene are MGHRA and YSYEKL. Trimming left V 1 base short and J 14 bases short, with 18 bases between. CDR3 loop: CASSQGRWTQEALHF. CDR3 coding DNA: TGCGCCAGCAGCCAAGGTCGATGGACCCAAGAGGCCCTCCACTTT.

This clonotype came up a few times. CDR3 loop: CASNKGGSTIGTFF. The CDR3 DNA reads as TGTGCCAGCAATAAAGGAGGGTCGACAATTGGAACTTTCTTT. The chain recombines TRBV6-2 or TRBV6-3 with TRBJ1-1; D uncertain. The germline V and J ends were trimmed by 7 bases and 12 bases, with 24 bases remaining between them. Looked up from germline, CDR1 is MNHEY and CDR2 is SVGEGT. CDR3 size: 14 residues.

This chain joins TRBV9 and TRBJ1-3; D might be TRBD1 (5 bases). This CDR3 region has 15 residues. With 0 bases removed from V and 4 bases from J, the gap between germline ends came to 11 bases. Germline CDR1 is SGDLS and CDR2 is YYNGEE. CDR3 in amino acids: CASSVAWDGGNTIYF. The CDR3 region has the DNA TGTGCCAGCAGCGTAGCTTGGGACGGAGGAAACACCATATATTTT.

This clonotype has only a few counts. The genes are TRBV6-6 and TRBJ1-1, with a weak D call TRBD1 (5 bases). Trimming took off 0 bases at V and 6 bases at J, with 11 bases between the two ends. The CDR3 length is 14 residues. Germline lookup yields CDR1 MNHNY and CDR2 SVGAGI (reference sequence). CDR3 in amino acids: CASSYSNQGAEAFF. CDR3 coding DNA: TGTGCCAGCAGTTACTCTAATCAGGGCGCTGAAGCTTTCTTT.